This TCR beta chain comes out of a study of metastatic and nonmetastatic thyroid tumors. Germline lookup yields CDR1 MNHNS and CDR2 SASEGT. The V end was cut by 10 bases, the J end by 1 base, with 14 bases between. The CDR3 extends over 13 amino acids. No treatment had been given to any patient before thyroid surgery. Using MiXCR, TCRdb reanalyzed the PCR reads. The data show 43,000 or so clones, 16% seen once. This chain uses TRBV6-1 with TRBJ2-7, with D perhaps matching TRBD1 (5 bases). Specimen: blood. The TCR comes from a female donor with papillary thyroid cancer or a benign thyroid nodule (not recorded which). Some clones in this sample may be carry-over from other donors' samples. The CDR3 nucleotides are TGTGCCACACCCCGGACATGTTCCTACGAGCAGTACTTC. This codes for CATPRTCSYEQYF.